Listed below are T cell receptor beta chains from one sample, sequenced in a study of radiotherapy plus CTLA-4 blockade in lung cancer. TCRdb keeps only in-frame clones here, not all; method: immunoSEQ multiplex PCR. The sample shows tens of thousands of clones, approximately 79% of them seen only once. This material consisted of peripheral blood, taken from a patient treated with radiotherapy plus ipilimumab. Source of these receptors: a human donor with non-small cell lung cancer that progressed on radiotherapy plus ipilimumab. Each CDR3 is given with its conserved first and last residue. A D gene is named only where the DNA matches it firmly. Some rows have no size entry. The others give once, few or many, or a class for an expanded clone.

V	D	size	J	DNA	CDR3
TRBV7-3	TRBD1	NA	TRBJ1-1	TGTGCCAGCAGCTGGGGGTCCGGGACAGGTGAAGCTTTCTTT	CASSWGSGTGEAFF
TRBV19	TRBD1	NA	TRBJ2-7	TGTGCCAGTAGCCCGGACAGGGGAGTCTACGAGCAGTACTTC	CASSPDRGVYEQYF
TRBV5-1	TRBD2	NA	TRBJ2-1	TGCGCCAGCAGCCCTCGGACTAGCGGGGGGGTCAATGAGCAGTTCTTC	CASSPRTSGGVNEQFF
TRBV28	NA	few	TRBJ2-7	TGTGCCAGCAGGAGGAGGGGGATCTACTACGAGCAGTACTTC	CASRRRGIYYEQYF
TRBV28	NA	NA	TRBJ2-7	TGTGCCAGCAGTTTCCAGTACGAGCAGTACTTC	CASSFQYEQYF
TRBV10-1	NA	NA	TRBJ1-1	TGCGCCAGCAGTGAAGGGCCGGAGAACACTGAAGCTTTCTTT	CASSEGPENTEAFF
TRBV5-8	TRBD1	NA	TRBJ1-4	TGTGCCAGCAGCTTGGGGACAGGTGGCAATGAAAAACTGTTTTTT	CASSLGTGGNEKLFF
TRBV28	NA	medium-sized	TRBJ1-5	TGTGCCAGCAGTTTTGAGGGTAATAGCAATCAGCCCCAGCATTTT	CASSFEGNSNQPQHF
TRBV7-9	NA	few	TRBJ1-1	TGTGCCAGCAGCTTAGGGTACACTGAAGCTTTCTTT	CASSLGYTEAFF
TRBV28	TRBD1	NA	TRBJ1-1	TGTGCCAGCAGTTTGCCCGGGACAGGGGGCACTGAAGCTTTCTTT	CASSLPGTGGTEAFF
TRBV6-5	NA	NA	TRBJ1-1	TGTGCCAGCAGCTTCTCCAGAGGCGAAACTGAAGCTTTCTTT	CASSFSRGETEAFF
TRBV7-3	TRBD1	NA	TRBJ2-7	TGTGCCAGCAGCCACGGACAGGGCCCCTACGAGCAGTACTTC	CASSHGQGPYEQYF
TRBV28	NA	NA	TRBJ2-1	TGTGCCAGCAGTCTACCCAGCTCCTACAATGAGCAGTTCTTC	CASSLPSSYNEQFF
TRBV5-8	NA	few	TRBJ2-2	TGTGCCAGCAGGGGACGCCTGCCCAGCGGGGAGCTGTTTTTT	CASRGRLPSGELFF
TRBV4-1	NA	few	TRBJ2-4	TGCGCCAGCAGTCCAAGCGAAGACATTCAGTACTTC	CASSPSEDIQYF
TRBV5-8	NA	NA	TRBJ1-1	TGTGCCAGCAGCCCTCTAGGGGGGGACATCGGGACTGAAGCTTTCTTT	CASSPLGGDIGTEAFF
TRBV4-2	NA	NA	TRBJ1-4	TGTGCCAGCAGCCAAGAGGCCGGGACCGCTTATGAAAAACTGTTTTTT	CASSQEAGTAYEKLFF
TRBV6-1	TRBD2	NA	TRBJ2-3	TGTGCCAGCAGTGGGACTAGCGGATGGGATACGCAGTATTTT	CASSGTSGWDTQYF
TRBV18	NA	NA	TRBJ2-6	TGTGCCAGCTCACCGTTGGTCTCTGGGGCCAACGTCCTGACTTTC	CASSPLVSGANVLTF
TRBV29-1	NA	once	TRBJ2-7	TGCAGCGTTGACCGGACGGACAGCTACGAGCAGTACTTC	CSVDRTDSYEQYF
TRBV7-8	NA	NA	TRBJ1-2	TGTGCCAGCAGCTTAGAGGGGCACATATTCGGGGTTGGCTACACCTTC	CASSLEGHIFGVGYTF
TRBV10-3	NA	many	TRBJ1-2	TGTGCCATCAGTGAGTCTATCTGGGGCCGGAACTATGGCTACACCTTC	CAISESIWGRNYGYTF
TRBV19	TRBD1	NA	TRBJ2-2	TGTGCCAGTAGCCCAAAGGGACAGTCCACCGGGGAGCTGTTTTTT	CASSPKGQSTGELFF
TRBV10-2	NA	NA	TRBJ1-5	TGCGCCTCCATGGGGGGGAGTATAGGCAATCAGCCCCAGCATTTT	CASMGGSIGNQPQHF